This is a list of T cell receptor beta chains from one sample in a study of PD-1 blockade in mismatch repair-deficient tumors. Data came from immunoSEQ multiplex PCR; TCRdb stores just in-frame clones and leaves some out. The sample consists of some 84,000 clones, around 85% of them appearing once. Sequencing was performed on peripheral blood, taken 12 weeks after starting pembrolizumab. The receptors were sampled from an adult with mismatch repair-deficient cancer. Each CDR3 is given with its conserved first and last residue. A D gene is named only where the DNA matches it firmly. The size entry is marked missing in some rows and otherwise reads once, few, many or a size class.

size,D,J,V,DNA,CDR3
.,.,TRBJ2-3,TRBV27,TGTGCCAGCTTCTCCTCCCGACAACTCACAGATACGCAGTATTTT,CASFSSRQLTDTQYF
.,TRBD1,TRBJ1-5,TRBV4-1,TGCGCCAGCAGCCAAGGACAGGGCGGCAATCAGCCCCAGCATTTT,CASSQGQGGNQPQHF
.,.,TRBJ1-1,TRBV19,TGTGCCAGTAACCACGCAGAAGGGGGGCCCCGGACTGAAGCTTTCTTT,CASNHAEGGPRTEAFF
once,TRBD1,TRBJ2-7,TRBV27,TGTGCCAGCAGTTTGGGTCCGGGACAGGGGCCCAACGAGCAGTACTTC,CASSLGPGQGPNEQYF
.,TRBD1,TRBJ1-4,TRBV5-6,TGTGCCAGCAGCCGCAGGGGACAGCTTGCAACTAATGAAAAACTGTTTTTT,CASSRRGQLATNEKLFF
.,TRBD1,TRBJ1-1,TRBV28,TGTGCCAGCAGTTTTGGGAGGGGGCGAGGGACTGAAGCTTTCTTT,CASSFGRGRGTEAFF
.,TRBD2,TRBJ2-1,TRBV5-1,TGCGCCAGCAGCAGAGGACTAGCGGGAAACAATGAGCAGTTCTTC,CASSRGLAGNNEQFF
.,TRBD2,TRBJ2-7,TRBV9,TGTGCCAGCAGCGTACGGACCAGCGGGAGGATTAACGAGCAGTACTTC,CASSVRTSGRINEQYF
once,.,TRBJ1-5,TRBV7-2,TGTGCCAGCAGCTTAGAATTCGATCAGCCCCAGCATTTT,CASSLEFDQPQHF
few,TRBD2,TRBJ2-1,TRBV30,TGTGCCTGGATTACCCCCGGACTAGCGGGGGGGGAGCAGTTCTTC,CAWITPGLAGGEQFF
.,.,TRBJ2-7,TRBV9,TGTGCCAGCAGCGTAGGAGGCAGTCCCTACGAGCAGTACTTC,CASSVGGSPYEQYF
.,.,TRBJ2-7,TRBV30,TGTGCCTGTCCGACAGAAACCTACGAGCAGTACTTC,CACPTETYEQYF
once,.,TRBJ2-3,TRBV11-2,TGTGCCAGCAGCTTAACGGCGACGGGCACAGATACGCAGTATTTT,CASSLTATGTDTQYF
.,TRBD2,TRBJ2-5,TRBV12-5,TGTGCTAGTGGTTTCCAGTCTCTAGCGGGAGTTGGAGAGACCCAGTACTTC,CASGFQSLAGVGETQYF
once,.,TRBJ2-1,TRBV14,TGTGCCAGCAGCGATGGGACGGGGAATTGGCGTGAGCAGTTCTTC,CASSDGTGNWREQFF
.,TRBD2,TRBJ2-7,TRBV14,TGTGCCAGCAGCCAAGTTGGACTAGCGGTCGGCGAGCAGTACTTC,CASSQVGLAVGEQYF
few,.,TRBJ1-2,TRBV29-1,TGCAGCGTTGTCGGGAGGTACGGCTACACCTTC,CSVVGRYGYTF
once,TRBD1,TRBJ2-3,TRBV7-2,TGTGCCAGCAGCCTACACGGACAGGGGATTACGGATACGCAGTATTTT,CASSLHGQGITDTQYF
.,.,TRBJ1-2,TRBV5-4,TGTGCCAGCAGCTTGGGGGCATCTGGGCCTAACTATGGCTACACCTTC,CASSLGASGPNYGYTF
.,.,TRBJ1-4,TRBV5-1,TGCGCCAGCAGCCCGCCCGGGACATCCGAAAAACTGTTTTTT,CASSPPGTSEKLFF
.,.,TRBJ1-1,TRBV18,TGTGCCAGCTCACCACGGCGGGGAACGGACACTGAAGCTTTCTTT,CASSPRRGTDTEAFF
.,.,TRBJ2-5,TRBV7-9,TGTGCCAGCAGCTTAGAACGGGGGCGAGTCGAGACCCAGTACTTC,CASSLERGRVETQYF
.,.,TRBJ1-1,TRBV9,TGTGCCAGCAGCCCTCAACCGAACCTGGGGACTGAAGCTTTCTTT,CASSPQPNLGTEAFF
once,.,TRBJ2-7,TRBV12-5,TGTGCTAGTGGTCCCTCGACCTACGAGCAGTACTTC,CASGPSTYEQYF
.,.,TRBJ2-5,TRBV7-9,TGTGCCAGCAGCTTGAAAGGCAGGCAAGAGACCCAGTACTTC,CASSLKGRQETQYF
.,TRBD1,TRBJ1-1,TRBV7-2,TGTGCCAGCAGCTCCCCGGACAGGAGAACTGAAGCTTTCTTT,CASSSPDRRTEAFF
.,.,TRBJ2-7,TRBV27,TGTGCCAGCAGTTTAGGCAGTCCGCCCCTCTCCTACGAGCAGTACTTC,CASSLGSPPLSYEQYF
.,TRBD1,TRBJ2-7,TRBV6-5,TGTGCCAGCAGCCCCGGACAGGGATCCTACGAGCAGTACTTC,CASSPGQGSYEQYF
.,.,TRBJ2-1,TRBV7-9,TGTGCCAGCAGATCTGAGAGCGGGCCTTACAATGAGCAGTTCTTC,CASRSESGPYNEQFF
.,.,TRBJ2-5,TRBV29-1,TGCGGCGTTCGTGGGAGCAAGGAGACCCAGTACTTC,CGVRGSKETQYF
.,TRBD1,TRBJ1-4,TRBV6-1,TGTGCCAGCAGTGGGACAGGGGAGGGTAATGAAAAACTGTTTTTT,CASSGTGEGNEKLFF
.,.,TRBJ1-4,TRBV30,TGTGCCTGGAGTCAGGGGTCCCAGGTCGAACTGTTTTTT,CAWSQGSQVELFF
.,.,TRBJ2-2,TRBV4-1,TGCGCCAGCAGCCTGGGACCGAACACCGGGGAGCTGTTTTTT,CASSLGPNTGELFF
once,TRBD2,TRBJ2-3,TRBV7-3,TGTGCCAGCAGCTTAAGGGCGGGACTAAGAGATACGCAGTATTTT,CASSLRAGLRDTQYF
many,TRBD1,TRBJ1-1,TRBV7-9,TGTGCCAGCAGAGGAAGACAGGGGAACACTGAAGCTTTCTTT,CASRGRQGNTEAFF
.,.,TRBJ2-3,TRBV9,TGTGCCAGCAGCGTAGACCGGTTTCAGACCAGTAGCACAGATACGCAGTATTTT,CASSVDRFQTSSTDTQYF
.,.,TRBJ2-5,TRBV5-4,TGTGCCAGCAGCACGGACCAGCACACCCAGTACTTC,CASSTDQHTQYF
.,.,TRBJ2-5,TRBV9,TGTGCCAGCAGCGTAGTAATCGGAGAGACCCAGTACTTC,CASSVVIGETQYF
.,.,TRBJ1-1,TRBV13,TGTGCCAGCAGTTATAAATCACAGGGAAAAGGTTTTGAAGCTTTCTTT,CASSYKSQGKGFEAFF
.,.,TRBJ1-1,TRBV11-3,TGTGCCAGCAGCCCAGACGGACACGCGAACACTGAAGCTTTCTTT,CASSPDGHANTEAFF
.,TRBD1,TRBJ2-1,TRBV13,TGTGCCAGCAGCAGGACAGGGGGCGCCTCCTACAATGAGCAGTTCTTC,CASSRTGGASYNEQFF
few,.,TRBJ1-1,TRBV19,TGTGCCAGTAGTTATCCAGGGCCGAACACTGAAGCTTTCTTT,CASSYPGPNTEAFF
.,.,TRBJ2-1,TRBV14,TGTGCCAGCAGCAGGGACCCTGGGGGGCGTGAGCAGTTCTTC,CASSRDPGGREQFF
.,.,TRBJ2-3,TRBV25-1,TGTGCCAGCAGTGAATTTTGGAGAACGCGCACAGATACGCAGTATTTT,CASSEFWRTRTDTQYF
few,.,TRBJ1-5,TRBV10-1,TGCGCCAGCAGGGGCCCGGGCGGCGGCGTGGACCCCCAGCATTTT,CASRGPGGGVDPQHF
.,.,TRBJ1-1,TRBV6-6,TGTGCCAGCACTACTTCGGGGGTTGGCACTGAAGCTTTCTTT,CASTTSGVGTEAFF
.,.,TRBJ2-5,TRBV12-2,TGTGCAAGTCGCTTAGAGTCCTCGACTAGCGGAAGGGGGGTTGACGAGACCCAGTACTTC,CASRLESSTSGRGVDETQYF
.,TRBD1,TRBJ2-7,TRBV7-8,TGTGCCAGCAGCCCAGGGGGACGGGGTGGGAGCCCCTACGAGCAGTACTTC,CASSPGGRGGSPYEQYF
.,TRBD1,TRBJ1-5,TRBV19,TGTGCCAGTAGTATCACAGGGGGTACTCAGCCCCAGCATTTT,CASSITGGTQPQHF
.,.,TRBJ2-1,TRBV11-3,TGTGCCAGCAGCTTAGGGCAGGCGACCTACAATGAGCAGTTCTTC,CASSLGQATYNEQFF
once,.,TRBJ1-5,TRBV19,TGTGCCAGTAGTACAGGCCGGGACCCGGGAGGGAAATTCAATCAGCCCCAGCATTTT,CASSTGRDPGGKFNQPQHF
.,.,TRBJ2-5,TRBV11-2,TGTGCCAGCAGCCCACGACAGGGAGGGCCAGAGACCCAGTACTTC,CASSPRQGGPETQYF
.,.,TRBJ2-1,TRBV6-1,TGTGCCAGCTATGAACGCCTGGGTTTCAATGAGCAGTTCTTC,CASYERLGFNEQFF
.,TRBD2,TRBJ2-7,TRBV11-2,TGTGCCAGCAGCTTAGGTGCCAGCGGGAGGACCGGAGGACCCTACGAGCAGTACTTC,CASSLGASGRTGGPYEQYF
.,TRBD2,TRBJ2-1,TRBV5-1,TGCGCCAGCAGTTGGACTAGAGATAACAATGAGCAGTTCTTC,CASSWTRDNNEQFF
.,.,TRBJ1-2,TRBV6-1,TGTGCCAGCAGTAGGGACGGCCCCTATGGCTACACCTTC,CASSRDGPYGYTF
.,.,TRBJ1-2,TRBV7-9,TGTGCCAGCAGCTTAGGACAGGAGCGGTATGGCTACACCTTC,CASSLGQERYGYTF
.,.,TRBJ2-3,TRBV7-2,TGTGCCAGCAGCTTAGTTCTCTCTCTGTCGGATACGCAGTATTTT,CASSLVLSLSDTQYF